This entry features one T cell receptor (beta chain) sequence. What it binds is not known. One end of the junction does not line up with germline, which may come from a read error. The sample belongs to a study of cytomegalovirus exposure and HLA in healthy donors. General study results and limits: Reportedly, a later analysis found an Asian-associated ancestry cluster had fewer N-insertions than the approximately 670-donor mean. HLA-A and HLA-B allele assignments for most subjects were reportedly predicted accurately using TCR beta sequences.

Germline V CDR1 and CDR2: SEHNR, FQNEAQ (reference sequence). This CDR3 comprises 15 residues. With 60 Vbeta and 13 Jbeta primers, the PCR was carried out. TCRdb's table, derived via immunoSEQ multiplex PCR, lists solely in-frame clones and lacks some. The sample lists 100,000 to 150,000 clones, about 74% seen once, with approximately 6.4% in the top ten. The clonotype originates from a woman aged 45-60 years in good health and CMV-seropositive. This rearrangement joins TRBV7-9 to TRBJ1-5; no reliable D call. The sequencing sample was made of PBMCs. CDR3 nucleotides: TGTTCCAGCAGCTTAGGAGCCCTTAGCAATCAGCCCCAGCATTTT. This codes for CSSSLGALSNQPQHF.